This entry features one TCR beta chain sequence. Its antigen is as yet unknown. The sample originates from a study of cytomegalovirus exposure and HLA in healthy donors. The primer mix had 60 Vbeta and 13 Jbeta primers. The table came from immunoSEQ multiplex PCR; TCRdb's copy has only in-frame clones and leaves some out. The repertoire table contains about 160,000 clones. Study findings and constraints: In an earlier analysis, most TCR beta V segments were productive about 87% or about 30% of the time.

The CDR3 is 15 amino acids. CDR1 and CDR2 (germline): LNHDA, SQIVND (reference sequence). The V gene end was trimmed by 3 bases and the J gene end by 7 bases; junction bases not matched to a gene: 7. This TCR was sampled from a young man in good health and CMV-seronegative. What was sequenced was PBMCs. V is TRBV19 and J is TRBJ2-2; 8 nucleotides agree with TRBD1. Here the CDR3 DNA reads TGTGCCAGTAGTATGGCTCAGGGGGCGATCGGGGAGCTGTTTTTT. As protein: CASSMAQGAIGELFF.